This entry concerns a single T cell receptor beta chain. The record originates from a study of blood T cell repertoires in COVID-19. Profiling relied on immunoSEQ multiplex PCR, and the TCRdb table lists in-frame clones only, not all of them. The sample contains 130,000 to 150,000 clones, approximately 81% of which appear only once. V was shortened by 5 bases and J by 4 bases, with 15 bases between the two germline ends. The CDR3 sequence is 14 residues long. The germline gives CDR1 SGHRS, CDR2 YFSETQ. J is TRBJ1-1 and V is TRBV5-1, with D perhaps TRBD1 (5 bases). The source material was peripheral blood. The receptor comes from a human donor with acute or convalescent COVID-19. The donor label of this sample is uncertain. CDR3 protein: CASSFQGSATEAFF. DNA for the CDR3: TGCGCCAGCAGTTTCCAGGGATCCGCCACTGAAGCTTTCTTT. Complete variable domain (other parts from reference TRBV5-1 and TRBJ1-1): KAGVTQTPRYLIKTRGQQVTLSCSPISGHRSVSWYQQTPGQGLQFLFEYFSETQRNKGNFPGRFSGRQFSNSRSEMNVSTLELGDSALYLCASSFQGSATEAFFGQGTRLTVV.